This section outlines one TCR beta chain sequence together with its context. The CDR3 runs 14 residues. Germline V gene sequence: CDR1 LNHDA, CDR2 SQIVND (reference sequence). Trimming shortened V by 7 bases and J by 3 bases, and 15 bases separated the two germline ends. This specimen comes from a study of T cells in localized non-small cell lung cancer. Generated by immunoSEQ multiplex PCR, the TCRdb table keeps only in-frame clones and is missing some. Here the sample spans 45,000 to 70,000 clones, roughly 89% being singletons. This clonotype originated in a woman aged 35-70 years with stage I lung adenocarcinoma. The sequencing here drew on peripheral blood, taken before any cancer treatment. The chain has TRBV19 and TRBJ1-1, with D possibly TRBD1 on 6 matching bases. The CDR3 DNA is TGTGCCAGTACGCCAGGGGCGAGGGACACTGAAGCTTTCTTT. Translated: CASTPGARDTEAFF. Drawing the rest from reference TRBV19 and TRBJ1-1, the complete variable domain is DGGITQSPKYLFRKEGQNVTLSCEQNLNHDAMYWYRQDPGQGLRLIYYSQIVNDFQKGDIAEGYSVSREKKESFPLTVTSAQKNPTAFYLCASTPGARDTEAFFGQGTRLTVV.